This TCR beta chain is drawn from a study of vaccination and CD4 T cells after COVID-19. In regard to this clonotype: Its antigen is not identified.

Stated treatment: approximately nine-day PBMC culture with coronavirus spike peptide pools or control peptides (ViraFEST assay). The assay that was used to sequence DNA from cultured CD4+ T cells was the Oncomine TCR Beta short-read assay. TCRdb itself ran the PCR reads through MiXCR, one entry per CDR3 protein. The profile shows approximately 18,000 distinct CDR3 sequences, approximately 50% of them singletons. CDR3 length: 11 amino acids. The germline CDR1 and CDR2 sequences are MNHNS and SASEGT. Trimming cost V 8 bases and J 10 bases; bases outside gene matches: 5. The sequencing here drew on CD4+ T cells from blood, cultured in vitro, taken before SARS-CoV-2 vaccination. This TCR derives from a human donor who had recovered from COVID-19. The chain recombines TRBV6-1 with TRBJ2-1; 7 bases are a match to TRBD2. The CDR3: CASSRGEEQFF. Here the CDR3 DNA reads TGTGCCAGCTCTCGGGGGGAAGAGCAGTTCTTC.